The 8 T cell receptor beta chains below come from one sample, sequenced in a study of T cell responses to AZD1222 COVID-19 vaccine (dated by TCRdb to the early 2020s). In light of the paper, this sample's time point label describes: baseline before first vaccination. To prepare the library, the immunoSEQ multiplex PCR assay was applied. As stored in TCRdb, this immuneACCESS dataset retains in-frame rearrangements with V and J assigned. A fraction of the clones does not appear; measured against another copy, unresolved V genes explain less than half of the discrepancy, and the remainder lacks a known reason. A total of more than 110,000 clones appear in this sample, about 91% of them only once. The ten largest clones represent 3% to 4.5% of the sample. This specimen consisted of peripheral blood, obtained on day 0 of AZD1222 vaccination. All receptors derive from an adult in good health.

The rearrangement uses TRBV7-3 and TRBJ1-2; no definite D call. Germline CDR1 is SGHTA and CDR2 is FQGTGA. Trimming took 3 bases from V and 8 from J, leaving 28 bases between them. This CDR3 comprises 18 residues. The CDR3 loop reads CASSFQPDLSAERSGYTF. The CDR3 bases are TGTGCCAGCAGCTTCCAACCGGACTTATCAGCGGAGAGAAGCGGCTACACCTTC.

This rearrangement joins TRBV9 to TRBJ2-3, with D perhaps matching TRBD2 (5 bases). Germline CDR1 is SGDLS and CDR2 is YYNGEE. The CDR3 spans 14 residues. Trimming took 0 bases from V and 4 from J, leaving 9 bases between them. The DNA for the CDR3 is TGTGCCAGCAGCGTAGAGTCGCGGGCAGATACGCAGTATTTT. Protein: CASSVESRADTQYF. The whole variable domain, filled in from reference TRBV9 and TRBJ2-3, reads DSGVTQTPKHLITATGQRVTLRCSPRSGDLSVYWYQQSLDQGLQFLIQYYNGEERAKGNILERFSAQQFPDLHSELNLSSLELGDSALYFCASSVESRADTQYFGPGTRLTVL.

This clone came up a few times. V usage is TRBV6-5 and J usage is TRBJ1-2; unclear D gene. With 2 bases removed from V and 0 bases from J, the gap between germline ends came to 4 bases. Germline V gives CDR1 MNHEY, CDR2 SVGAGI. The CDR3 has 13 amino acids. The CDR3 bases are TGTGCCAGCAGTTACCTTTCTAACTATGGCTACACCTTC. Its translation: CASSYLSNYGYTF.

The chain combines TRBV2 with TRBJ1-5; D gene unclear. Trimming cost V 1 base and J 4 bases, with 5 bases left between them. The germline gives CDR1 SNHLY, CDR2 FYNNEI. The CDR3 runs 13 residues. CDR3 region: CASSEDLNQPQHF. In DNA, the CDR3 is TGTGCCAGCAGTGAAGATCTAAATCAGCCCCAGCATTTT. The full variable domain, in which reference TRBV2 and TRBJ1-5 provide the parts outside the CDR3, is EPEVTQTPSHQVTQMGQEVILRCVPISNHLYFYWYRQILGQKVEFLVSFYNNEISEKSEIFDDQFSVERPDGSNFTLKIRSTKLEDSAMYFCASSEDLNQPQHFGDGTRLSIL.

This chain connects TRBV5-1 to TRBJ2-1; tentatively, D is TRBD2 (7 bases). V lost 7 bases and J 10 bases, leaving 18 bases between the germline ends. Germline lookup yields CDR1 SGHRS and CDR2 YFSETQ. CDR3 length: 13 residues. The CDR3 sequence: CASVWEGGGEQFF. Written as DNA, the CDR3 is TGCGCCAGCGTCTGGGAGGGGGGCGGAGAGCAGTTCTTC.

The CDR3 here is CASSPFGTGGNTIYF. CDR3 DNA sequence: TGTGCCAGCAGCCCCTTCGGGACAGGGGGAAACACCATATATTTT. The chain carries TRBV9 and TRBJ1-3, with 9 bases identical to TRBD1. Germline V gene lookup returns CDR1 SGDLS and CDR2 YYNGEE. There are 15 residues in the CDR3. V was pared by 4 bases and J by 4 bases, with 6 bases of the junction left unmatched.

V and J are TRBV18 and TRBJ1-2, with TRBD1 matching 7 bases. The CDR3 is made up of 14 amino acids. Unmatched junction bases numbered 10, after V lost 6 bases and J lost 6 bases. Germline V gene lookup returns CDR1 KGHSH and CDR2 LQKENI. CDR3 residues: CASSPSQGVDGYTF. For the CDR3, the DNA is TGTGCCAGCTCGCCCAGCCAGGGGGTGGATGGCTACACCTTC.

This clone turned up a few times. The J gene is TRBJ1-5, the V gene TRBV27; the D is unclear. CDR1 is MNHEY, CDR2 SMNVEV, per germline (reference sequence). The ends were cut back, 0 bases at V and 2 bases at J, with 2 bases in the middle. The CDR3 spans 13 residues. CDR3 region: CASSLSGNQPQHF. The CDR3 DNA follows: TGTGCCAGCAGTTTATCGGGCAATCAGCCCCAGCATTTT.